These T cell receptor beta chains were read from a single sample in a study of T cells in Graves' hyperthyroidism and ophthalmopathy. TCRdb fed the multiplex PCR reads into MiXCR, producing one record per CDR3 protein. The data contain fewer than 500,000 distinct CDR3 sequences, around an eighth of them singletons. Sequenced material: blood. All receptors derive from a man aged 30 to 39 with Graves' hyperthyroidism that later progressed to Graves' ophthalmopathy. The CDR3 runs from the conserved cysteine through the conserved F or W. Fields, in order: CDR3 length, V gene, D gene, clone size, J gene, CDR3 DNA, CDR3 protein. D genes are given only for firm matches. Only part of the rows carry a size: once, few, many, or a class if the clone is expanded.

>15|TRBV18|TRBD1|few|TRBJ1-5
TGTGCCAGCTCACCCGAGACAGGGGCTCGTCAGCCCCAGCATTTT
CASSPETGARQPQHF
>15|TRBV7-3|TRBD2|-|TRBJ2-3
TGTGCCAGCACAAGACTAGCGGGGCCCACAGATACGCAGTATTTT
CASTRLAGPTDTQYF
>17|TRBV2|TRBD1|many|TRBJ1-2
TGTGCCAGCAGTCACCCCTCTACGACAGGGATTAACTATGGCTACACCTTC
CASSHPSTTGINYGYTF
>15|TRBV6-1|TRBD1|many|TRBJ1-1
TGTGCCAGCAGACAAGGGCAGGGGGCGAACACTGAAGCTTTCTTT
CASRQGQGANTEAFF
>12|TRBV18|-|many|TRBJ1-1
TGTGCCAGCTCCGGGGAGAACACTGAAGCTTTCTTT
CASSGENTEAFF
>16|TRBV27|TRBD1|-|TRBJ1-5
TGTGCCAGCAGTGATTCCAAGACAGGGGGGAATCAGCCCCAGCATTTT
CASSDSKTGGNQPQHF
>13|TRBV18|TRBD2|-|TRBJ2-7
TGTGCCAGCTCACCGGGAGGGGCCCACGAGCAGTACTTC
CASSPGGAHEQYF
>13|TRBV28|-|-|TRBJ2-7
TGTGCCAGCAGTTTTAGTCAATTCTACGAGCAGTACTTC
CASSFSQFYEQYF
>15|TRBV7-2|TRBD2|many|TRBJ2-1
TGTGCCAGCAGCTTAGGCGGGGGGGCCGGGGGTGAGCAGTTCTTC
CASSLGGGAGGEQFF
>18|TRBV2|-|-|TRBJ2-3
TGTGCCAGCAGGGGAACCCGGAGAAGTAGCCACGACACAGATACGCAGTATTTT
CASRGTRRSSHDTDTQYF
>13|TRBV12-5|-|many|TRBJ2-3
TGTGCTAGTGGTTTGGTGCTCCCCGATACGCAGTATTTT
CASGLVLPDTQYF
>16|TRBV7-9|-|-|TRBJ2-1
TGTGCCAGCAGCCAGAATAAGGGAGGGGGGGCCCTTGAGCAGTTCTTC
CASSQNKGGGALEQFF
>16|TRBV5-5|-|-|TRBJ2-5
TGTGCCAGCAGTCCCTATTCACAGCTAAACCAAGAGACCCAGTACTTC
CASSPYSQLNQETQYF
>18|TRBV7-8|TRBD2|many|TRBJ2-3
TGTGCCAGCAGCTTAGGAGCTAGCGGGGGAGCGATTTCAGATACGCAGTATTTT
CASSLGASGGAISDTQYF
>14|TRBV6-5|TRBD1|many|TRBJ2-7
TGTGCCAGCAGTTACGGACAGGGTGGGTACGAGCAGTACTTC
CASSYGQGGYEQYF
>16|TRBV7-9|TRBD1|few|TRBJ1-4
TGTGCCAGCAGCTCGAAACAGGGGGAGTTCGGGCAAAAACTGTTTTTT
CASSSKQGEFGQKLFF
>14|TRBV5-8|-|-|TRBJ2-3
TGTGCCAGCAGCTTGGTACCGGACGTCTATTCGCAGTATTTT
CASSLVPDVYSQYF
>13|TRBV6-1|-|few|TRBJ2-6
TGTGCCAGCATGGGCTCTGGGGCCAACGTCCTGACTTTC
CASMGSGANVLTF
>15|TRBV27|-|-|TRBJ2-7
TGTGCCAGCAGTTTATCTTGGGAACCGTTCTACGAGCAGTACTTC
CASSLSWEPFYEQYF
>12|TRBV20-1|TRBD2|-|TRBJ2-7
TGCAGTGCTAGTGGACTAGCTCACGAGCAGTACTTC
CSASGLAHEQYF
>13|TRBV9|-|many|TRBJ2-7
TGTGCCAGCAGCCCCGGACTGAGCTACGAGCAGTACTTC
CASSPGLSYEQYF
>11|TRBV20-1|-|-|TRBJ1-5
TGCAGTGCTACTGGTAATCAGCCCCAGCATTTT
CSATGNQPQHF
>16|TRBV11-1|TRBD1|many|TRBJ1-1
TGTGCCAGCAGCTACCGGACAGGGGGCTATGGCACTGAAGCTTTCTTT
CASSYRTGGYGTEAFF
>18|TRBV7-9|TRBD2|many|TRBJ2-1
TGTGCCAGCAGCCCACGAAGCGGGGGGTCTAGCTCCTACAATGAGCAGTTCTTC
CASSPRSGGSSSYNEQFF
>13|TRBV6-6|-|-|TRBJ2-2
TGTGCCAGCAGTTACCATGGGACCGGGGAGCTGTTTTTT
CASSYHGTGELFF
>13|TRBV10-3|-|few|TRBJ2-7
TGTGCCATCTCGGCCCGGGGCTCCTACGAGCAGTACTTC
CAISARGSYEQYF
>12|TRBV12-3/TRBV12-4|-|many|TRBJ2-1
TGTGCCAGCAGTCGGGGGTACAATGAGCAGTTCTTC
CASSRGYNEQFF
>15|TRBV10-1|-|-|TRBJ1-1
TGCGCCAGCAGTGAGTCAGGGGGACCGAACACTGAAGCTTTCTTT
CASSESGGPNTEAFF
>16|TRBV18|-|-|TRBJ2-2
TGTGCCAGCTCACCACCTACCAAATGGAACACCGGGGAGCTGTTTTTT
CASSPPTKWNTGELFF
>13|TRBV7-2|-|many|TRBJ2-3
TGTGCCAGCAGCGGGTGGACAGCGGATACGCAGTATTTT
CASSGWTADTQYF
>15|TRBV10-3|-|few|TRBJ2-5
TGTGCCATCAGCCTCGGGACCCAGCGCCAAGAGACCCAGTACTTC
CAISLGTQRQETQYF
>18|TRBV4-1|TRBD2|-|TRBJ2-7
TGCGCCAGCAGCCAAGAGGCTGAACTAGCGGGGGGGCCGTACGAGCAGTACTTC
CASSQEAELAGGPYEQYF
>14|TRBV12-3/TRBV12-4|-|many|TRBJ1-5
TGTGCCAGCAGTTTAGAGGGAAGCAATCAGCCCCAGCATTTT
CASSLEGSNQPQHF
>14|TRBV7-2|-|many|TRBJ2-3
TGTGCCAGCAGCTTAGAGTTTAGCACAGATACGCAGTATTTT
CASSLEFSTDTQYF
>19|TRBV6-5|TRBD1|many|TRBJ1-2
TGTGCCAGCAGTTACCTGACAGGGGGCGACGGGAGTCACGGCTATGGCTACACCTTC
CASSYLTGGDGSHGYGYTF
>16|TRBV27|TRBD2|many|TRBJ2-5
TGTGCCAGCAGTTCGGGAGAGCGGGGGGGCAGAGAGACCCAGTACTTC
CASSSGERGGRETQYF